A single sample is the source of the 15 T cell receptor beta chains below, sequenced in a study of CD8 T cells in ankylosing spondylitis. One entry per CDR3 protein, called by TCRdb with MiXCR from the 5' RACE reads. This table holds just under 350,000 distinct CDR3 sequences, approximately 15% found once. The material sequenced was blood, either unsorted or a sorted T cell fraction (not recorded which). Receptors were obtained from a male donor with ankylosing spondylitis or in good health (not recorded which).

This clonotype turned up a few times. The gene calls are TRBV7-9 and TRBJ2-7, with TRBD1 identical over 8 bases. J was trimmed by 5 bases and V by 4 bases; bases with no gene match: 1. Germline V gene sequence: CDR1 SEHNR, CDR2 FQNEAQ (reference sequence). CDR3 length equals 12 residues. The CDR3 coding sequence is TGTGCCAGCAGCTGGGGACAGGACGAGCAGTACTTC. It translates to CASSWGQDEQYF.

The chain recombines TRBV11-2 with TRBJ2-3, with 11 positions matching TRBD2. This CDR3 has 18 residues. The V segment lost 3 bases and the J segment 2 bases; nucleotides outside the gene matches: 10. Germline V gene sequence: CDR1 SGHAT, CDR2 FQNNGV. CDR3 in DNA: TGTGCCAGCAGCTTCACTCCCGGGACTAGCGGATCCACAGATACGCAGTATTTT. Its translation is CASSFTPGTSGSTDTQYF.

This clonotype came up a few times. The chain joins TRBV11-2 to TRBJ2-1, with 10 positions matching TRBD2. Trimming at V came to 3 bases and at J to 6 bases, leaving 8 bases not matched to a gene. The CDR3 runs to 16 residues. CDR1 is SGHAT, CDR2 FQNNGV, per germline. Here the CDR3 DNA reads TGTGCCAGCAGCTTCAGCCTAGCGGGAGTGGGCAATGAGCAGTTCTTC. Residues: CASSFSLAGVGNEQFF.

The V call is TRBV9, the J call TRBJ1-1, with unresolved D. Germline V gene sequence: CDR1 SGDLS, CDR2 YYNGEE. The V and J ends lost 2 bases and 2 bases respectively, with 10 bases between them. The CDR3 runs 14 residues. CDR3 sequence: CASSVAGINTEAFF. As DNA, the CDR3 is TGTGCCAGCAGCGTCGCGGGGATTAACACTGAAGCTTTCTTT.

This clonotype was picked up many times. The rearrangement joins TRBV10-3 to TRBJ2-7; no definite D call. Trimming took 2 bases from V and 0 from J, leaving 14 bases between them. Germline values: CDR1 ENHRY, CDR2 SYGVKD. The CDR3 has 16 amino acids. The CDR3 DNA reads as TGTGCCATCAGTGAGGGATTGGCGACCTACTCCTACGAGCAGTACTTC. This translates into CAISEGLATYSYEQYF.

This clonotype was counted many times. The chain recombines TRBV12-3 or TRBV12-4 with TRBJ2-1; TRBD2 aligns across 11 bases. V lost 5 bases, J lost 4 bases, and 4 bases stayed unmatched. The length of the CDR3 is 15 residues. CDR3 residues: CASSGLAGPYNEQFF. The CDR3, as DNA: TGTGCCAGCAGTGGACTAGCGGGCCCATACAATGAGCAGTTCTTC.

This clonotype was detected a few times. As DNA, the CDR3 is TGTGCCAGCAGTGAAGGATGGACAGGGAACGAGCAGTACTTC. This codes for CASSEGWTGNEQYF. This chain uses TRBV2 with TRBJ2-7, with 8 nucleotides matching TRBD1. V gave up 1 base and J gave up 5 bases; unmatched junction bases: 4. The germline V gene encodes CDR1 SNHLY and CDR2 FYNNEI. CDR3 length: 14 amino acids.

This clonotype was detected a few times. V is TRBV7-2 and J is TRBJ2-2; D is undetermined. Germline CDR1 reads SGHTA; CDR2 reads FQGNSA. The V gene lost 5 bases and the J gene lost 3 bases, with 10 bases spanning the gap. This CDR3 is 14 amino acids long. The CDR3 nucleotides are TGTGCCAGCAGCGTCCAAGTGGACACCGGGGAGCTGTTTTTT. It specifies CASSVQVDTGELFF.

This clonotype was seen a few times. The V gene is TRBV29-1, the J gene TRBJ1-1, with 10 positions matching TRBD1. The length of the CDR3 is 13 residues. The germline gives CDR1 SQVTM, CDR2 ANQGSEA. This CDR3 reads CSSRQGAYTEAFF. The CDR3 nucleotides read TGCAGTAGTAGACAGGGGGCGTACACTGAAGCTTTCTTT.

The J gene is TRBJ1-5, the V gene TRBV25-1; D is ambiguous. The V end lost 4 bases, the J end lost 3 bases, and 7 bases lay between the germline ends. Germline assignment: CDR1 MGHDK and CDR2 SYGVNS. The CDR3 spans 13 residues. CDR3 bases: TGTGCCAGCAGTGCGGGGTTCAATCAGCCCCAGCATTTT. Its translation: CASSAGFNQPQHF.

This clonotype was seen a handful of times. The CDR3 here is CASSWTINTGELFF. The CDR3 DNA reads as TGCGCCAGCAGCTGGACTATAAACACCGGGGAGCTGTTTTTT. The chain links TRBV5-1 to TRBJ2-2, with D perhaps TRBD2 (6 bases). With 3 bases removed from V and 2 bases from J, the gap between germline ends came to 8 bases. This CDR3 comprises 14 residues. The germline CDR1 and CDR2 sequences are SGHRS and YFSETQ. Filled out from reference TRBV5-1 and TRBJ2-2, the complete variable domain reads KAGVTQTPRYLIKTRGQQVTLSCSPISGHRSVSWYQQTPGQGLQFLFEYFSETQRNKGNFPGRFSGRQFSNSRSEMNVSTLELGDSALYLCASSWTINTGELFFGEGSRLTVL.

This clonotype was recorded at least ten times. The chain recombines TRBV5-1 with TRBJ1-1; 8 positions match TRBD1. CDR1 and CDR2 (germline): SGHRS, YFSETQ. With V trimmed by 4 bases and J by 1 base, 3 bases remained unmatched. This CDR3 has 14 amino acids. CDR3 sequence reads: CASSVDRGNTEAFF. CDR3 in DNA: TGCGCCAGCAGCGTAGACAGGGGGAACACTGAAGCTTTCTTT.

This sequence joins TRBV4-1 and TRBJ1-2; a possible D gene is TRBD1 (5 bases). CDR3 length: 14 amino acids. The V and J ends lost 1 base and 4 bases respectively, with 10 bases between them. Germline lookup yields CDR1 MGHRA and CDR2 YSYEKL. CDR3 sequence: CASSQVQATYGYTF. DNA of the CDR3: TGCGCCAGCAGCCAAGTACAGGCGACCTATGGCTACACCTTC.

This chain links TRBV7-2 with TRBJ2-2; D is tentatively TRBD1 or TRBD2 (5 bases each). V was shortened by 6 bases and J by 5 bases, with 13 bases between the two germline ends. This CDR3 contains 14 residues. Germline V lookup: CDR1 SGHTA, CDR2 FQGNSA. The CDR3 sequence: CASRPGGGTGELFF. Here the CDR3 DNA reads TGTGCCAGCAGGCCTGGGGGTGGGACCGGGGAGCTGTTTTTT.

This clonotype was seen only a few times. This chain uses TRBV3-1 with TRBJ2-7, with TRBD1 matching 7 bases. The CDR3 runs 14 residues. Germline V gene data show CDR1 as LGHDT and CDR2 as YNNKEL (reference sequence). Trimming removed 2 bases from V and 5 bases from J; junction bases left unmatched: 6. The CDR3 DNA follows: TGTGCCAGCAGCCAAAACCCCACAGGGGACGAGCAGTACTTC. This translates into CASSQNPTGDEQYF.